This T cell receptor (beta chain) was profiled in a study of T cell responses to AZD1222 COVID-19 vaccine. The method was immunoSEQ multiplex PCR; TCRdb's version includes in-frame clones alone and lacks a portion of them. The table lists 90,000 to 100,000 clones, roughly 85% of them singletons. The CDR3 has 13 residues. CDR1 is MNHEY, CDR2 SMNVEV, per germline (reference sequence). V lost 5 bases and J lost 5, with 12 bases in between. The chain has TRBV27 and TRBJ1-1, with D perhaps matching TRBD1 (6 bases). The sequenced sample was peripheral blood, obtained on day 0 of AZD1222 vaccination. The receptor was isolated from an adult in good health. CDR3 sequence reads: CASSQQGRTEAFF. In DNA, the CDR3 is TGTGCCAGCAGTCAGCAGGGGAGGACTGAAGCTTTCTTT.